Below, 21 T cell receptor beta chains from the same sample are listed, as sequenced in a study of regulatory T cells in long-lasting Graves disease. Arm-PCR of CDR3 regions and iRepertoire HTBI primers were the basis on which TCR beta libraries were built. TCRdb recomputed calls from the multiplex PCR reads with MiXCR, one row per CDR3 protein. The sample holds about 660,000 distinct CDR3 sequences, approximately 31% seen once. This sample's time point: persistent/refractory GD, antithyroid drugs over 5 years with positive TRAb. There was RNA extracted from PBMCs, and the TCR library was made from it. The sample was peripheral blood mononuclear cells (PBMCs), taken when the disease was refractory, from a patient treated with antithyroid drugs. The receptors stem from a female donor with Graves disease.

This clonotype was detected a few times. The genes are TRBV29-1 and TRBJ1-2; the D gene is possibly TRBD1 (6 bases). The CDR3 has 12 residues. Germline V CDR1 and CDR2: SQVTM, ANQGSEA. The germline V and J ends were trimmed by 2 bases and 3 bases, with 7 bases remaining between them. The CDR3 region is CSVENRDYGYTF. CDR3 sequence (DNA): TGCAGCGTTGAAAACAGGGACTATGGCTACACCTTC. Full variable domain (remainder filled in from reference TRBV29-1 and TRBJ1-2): SAVISQKPSRDICQRGTSLTIQCQVDSQVTMMFWYRQQPGQSLTLIATANQGSEATYESGFVIDKFPISRPNLTFSTLTVSNMSPEDSSIYLCSVENRDYGYTFGSGTRLTVV.

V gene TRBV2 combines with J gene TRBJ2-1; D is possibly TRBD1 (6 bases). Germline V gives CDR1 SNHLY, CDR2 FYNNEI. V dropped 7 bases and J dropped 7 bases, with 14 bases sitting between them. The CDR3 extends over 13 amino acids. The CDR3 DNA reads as TGTGCCAGCATTCCCGGGACACCAAATGAGCAGTTCTTC. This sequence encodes CASIPGTPNEQFF.

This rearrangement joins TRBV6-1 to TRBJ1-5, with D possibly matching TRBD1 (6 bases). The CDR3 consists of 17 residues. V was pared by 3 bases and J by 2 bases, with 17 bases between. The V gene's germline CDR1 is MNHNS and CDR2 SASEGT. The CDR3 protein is CASSDTWGAWGNQPQHF. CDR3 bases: TGTGCCAGCAGTGACACCTGGGGGGCATGGGGCAATCAGCCCCAGCATTTT.

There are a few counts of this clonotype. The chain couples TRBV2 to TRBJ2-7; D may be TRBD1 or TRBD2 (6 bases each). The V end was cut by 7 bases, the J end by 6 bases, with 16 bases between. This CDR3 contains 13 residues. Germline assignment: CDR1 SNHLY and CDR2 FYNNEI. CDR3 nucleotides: TGTGCCAGCACCCCCGAGGGGGGTCGCGAGCAGTACTTC. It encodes CASTPEGGREQYF.

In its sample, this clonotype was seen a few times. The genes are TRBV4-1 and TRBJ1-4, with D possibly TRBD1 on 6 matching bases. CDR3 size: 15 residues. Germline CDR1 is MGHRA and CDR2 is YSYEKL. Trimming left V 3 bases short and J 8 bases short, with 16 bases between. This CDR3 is CASSHPQGGEEKLFF. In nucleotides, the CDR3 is TGCGCCAGCAGCCATCCACAGGGCGGGGAAGAAAAACTGTTTTTT.

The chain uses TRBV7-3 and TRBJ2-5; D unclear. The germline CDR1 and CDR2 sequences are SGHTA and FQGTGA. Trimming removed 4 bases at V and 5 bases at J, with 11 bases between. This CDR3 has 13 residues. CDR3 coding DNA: TGTGCCAGCAGCTGGACCCCTCTCGAGACCCAGTACTTC. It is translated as CASSWTPLETQYF.

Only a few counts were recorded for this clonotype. DNA of the CDR3: TGCGCCAGCAGCTTGGCCCCGGCGAACACTGAAGCTTTCTTT. Translating gives CASSLAPANTEAFF. The chain carries TRBV5-1 and TRBJ1-1; D is uncertain. Germline lookup yields CDR1 SGHRS and CDR2 YFSETQ. V was cut by 0 bases and J by 1 base, with 7 bases left in between. The length of the CDR3 is 14 residues.

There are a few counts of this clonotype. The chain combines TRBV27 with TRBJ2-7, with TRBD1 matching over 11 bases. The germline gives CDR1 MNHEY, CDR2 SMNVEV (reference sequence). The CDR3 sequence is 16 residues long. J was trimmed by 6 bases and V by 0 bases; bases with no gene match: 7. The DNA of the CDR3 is TGTGCCAGCAGTTTATCGGGGACAGGGGGACTGAGCGAGCAGTACTTC. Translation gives CASSLSGTGGLSEQYF.

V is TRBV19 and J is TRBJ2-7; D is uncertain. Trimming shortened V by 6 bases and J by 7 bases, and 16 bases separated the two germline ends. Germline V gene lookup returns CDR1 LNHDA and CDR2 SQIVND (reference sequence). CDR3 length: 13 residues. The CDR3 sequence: CASSLSPVDEQYF. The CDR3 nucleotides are TGTGCCAGTAGCCTATCTCCGGTTGATGAGCAGTACTTC.

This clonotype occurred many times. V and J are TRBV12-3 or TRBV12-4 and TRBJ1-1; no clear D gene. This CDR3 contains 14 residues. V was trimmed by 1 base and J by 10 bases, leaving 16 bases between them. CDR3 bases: TGTGCCAGCAGTTTAGACCTCGGGGAGGTTGCAGCTTTCTTT. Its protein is CASSLDLGEVAAFF.

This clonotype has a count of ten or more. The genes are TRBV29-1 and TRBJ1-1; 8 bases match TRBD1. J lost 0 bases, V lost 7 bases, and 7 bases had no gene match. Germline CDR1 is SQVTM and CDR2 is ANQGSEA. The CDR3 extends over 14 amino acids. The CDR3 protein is CSGDRGPMNTEAFF. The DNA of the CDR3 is TGCAGCGGTGACAGGGGACCCATGAACACTGAAGCTTTCTTT.

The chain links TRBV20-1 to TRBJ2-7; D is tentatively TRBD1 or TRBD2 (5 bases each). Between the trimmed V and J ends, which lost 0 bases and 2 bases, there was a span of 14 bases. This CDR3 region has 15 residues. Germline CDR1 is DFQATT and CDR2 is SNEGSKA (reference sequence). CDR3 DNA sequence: TGCAGTGCTAGAGATCGTGGGGACCCAACCTACGAGCAGTACTTC. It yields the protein CSARDRGDPTYEQYF.

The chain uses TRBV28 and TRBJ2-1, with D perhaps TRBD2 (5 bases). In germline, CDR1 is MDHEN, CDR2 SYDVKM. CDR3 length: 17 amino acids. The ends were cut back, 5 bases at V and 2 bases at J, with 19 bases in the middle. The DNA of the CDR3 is TGTGCCAGCAGTAAAAAGGTGGTAGCGACTGCCTACAATGAGCAGTTCTTC. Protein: CASSKKVVATAYNEQFF.

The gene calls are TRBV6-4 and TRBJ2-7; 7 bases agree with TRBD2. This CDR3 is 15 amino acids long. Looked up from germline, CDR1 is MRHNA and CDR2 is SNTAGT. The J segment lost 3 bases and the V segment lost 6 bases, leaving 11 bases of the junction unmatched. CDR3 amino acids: CASSLFSSGFYEQYF. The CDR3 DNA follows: TGTGCCAGCAGCCTATTTTCTAGCGGATTCTACGAGCAGTACTTC.

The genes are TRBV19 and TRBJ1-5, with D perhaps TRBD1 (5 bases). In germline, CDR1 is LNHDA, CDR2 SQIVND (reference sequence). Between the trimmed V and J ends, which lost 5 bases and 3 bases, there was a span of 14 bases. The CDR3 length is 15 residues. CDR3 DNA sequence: TGTGCCAGTAGTCCTGGGGACGGGTACAATCAGCCCCAGCATTTT. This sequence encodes CASSPGDGYNQPQHF.

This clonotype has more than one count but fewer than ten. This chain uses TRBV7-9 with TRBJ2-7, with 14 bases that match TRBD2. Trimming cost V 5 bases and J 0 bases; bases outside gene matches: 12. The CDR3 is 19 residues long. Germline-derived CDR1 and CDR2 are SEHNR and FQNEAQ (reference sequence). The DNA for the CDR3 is TGTGCCAGCAGCGGAACCGGGACTAGCGGGAGCCCAAGCTCCTACGAGCAGTACTTC. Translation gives CASSGTGTSGSPSSYEQYF.

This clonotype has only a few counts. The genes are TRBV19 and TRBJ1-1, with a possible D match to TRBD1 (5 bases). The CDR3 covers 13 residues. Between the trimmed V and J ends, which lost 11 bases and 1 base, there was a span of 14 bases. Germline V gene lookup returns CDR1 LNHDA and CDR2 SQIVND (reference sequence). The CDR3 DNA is TGTGCCGGTATGGGGCCGGAGAACACTGAAGCTTTCTTT. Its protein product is CAGMGPENTEAFF. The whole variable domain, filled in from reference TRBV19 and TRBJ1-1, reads DGGITQSPKYLFRKEGQNVTLSCEQNLNHDAMYWYRQDPGQGLRLIYYSQIVNDFQKGDIAEGYSVSREKKESFPLTVTSAQKNPTAFYLCAGMGPENTEAFFGQGTRLTVV.

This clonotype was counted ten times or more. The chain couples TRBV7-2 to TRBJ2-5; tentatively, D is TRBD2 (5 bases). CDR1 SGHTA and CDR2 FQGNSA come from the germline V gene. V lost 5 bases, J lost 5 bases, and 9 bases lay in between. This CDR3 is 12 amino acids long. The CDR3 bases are TGTGCCAGCAGCCGGGGTGGGGAGACCCAGTACTTC. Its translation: CASSRGGETQYF.

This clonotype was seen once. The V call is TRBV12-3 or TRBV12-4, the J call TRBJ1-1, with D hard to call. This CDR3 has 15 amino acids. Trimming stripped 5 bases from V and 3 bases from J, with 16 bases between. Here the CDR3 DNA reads TGTGCCAGCAGTGCAGGACTCTTCACTCACACTGAAGCTTTCTTT. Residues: CASSAGLFTHTEAFF.

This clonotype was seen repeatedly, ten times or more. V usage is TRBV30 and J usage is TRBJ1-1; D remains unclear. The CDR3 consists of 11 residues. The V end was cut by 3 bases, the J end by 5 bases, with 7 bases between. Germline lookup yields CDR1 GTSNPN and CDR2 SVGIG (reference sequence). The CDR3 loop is CAWRRATEAFF. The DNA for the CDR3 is TGTGCCTGGAGACGAGCAACTGAAGCTTTCTTT.

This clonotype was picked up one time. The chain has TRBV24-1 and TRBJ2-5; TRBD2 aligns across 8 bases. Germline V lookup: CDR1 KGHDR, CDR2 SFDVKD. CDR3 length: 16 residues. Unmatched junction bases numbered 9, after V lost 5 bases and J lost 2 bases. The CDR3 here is CATSGFSGDGQETQYF. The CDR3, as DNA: TGTGCCACCAGTGGCTTTAGCGGGGACGGACAAGAGACCCAGTACTTC.